This T cell receptor beta chain was identified during a study of T cell repertoires in cytomegalovirus infection. Study-level background: Researchers turned to recently identified HLA-C-restricted CMV epitopes as well as well-studied HLA-B-restricted ones. A matching HLA type, together with CMV infection, was signaled by public TCR beta signatures.

TCRdb called the reads again in MiXCR, with one record for every CDR3 protein. The table includes approximately 340,000 distinct CDR3 sequences, roughly 28% detected once. This clonotype came up a few times. The antigen is undetermined. Study-wide points: There were HLA-C-restricted CMV-specific TCR beta clonotypes dominating the ex vivo response. Summed frequency of public TCR beta families distinguished CMV carriers with the relevant HLA.

The source of this sequence is a human donor in good health (CMV status not recorded). Some clones in this sample may be carry-over from other donors' samples. The material sequenced was cultured PBMCs, taken from culture after CMV antigen stimulation.

DNA for the CDR3: TGTGCCAGCAGCTACGGACAGGGGAGGTACACTGAAGCTTTCTTT. Translating gives CASSYGQGRYTEAFF. The J gene is TRBJ1-1, the V gene TRBV6-1; 9 nucleotides line up with TRBD1. The CDR3 covers 15 residues. Unmatched junction bases numbered 8, after V lost 6 bases and J lost 3 bases. CDR1 is MNHNS and CDR2 is SASEGT in the germline V gene.